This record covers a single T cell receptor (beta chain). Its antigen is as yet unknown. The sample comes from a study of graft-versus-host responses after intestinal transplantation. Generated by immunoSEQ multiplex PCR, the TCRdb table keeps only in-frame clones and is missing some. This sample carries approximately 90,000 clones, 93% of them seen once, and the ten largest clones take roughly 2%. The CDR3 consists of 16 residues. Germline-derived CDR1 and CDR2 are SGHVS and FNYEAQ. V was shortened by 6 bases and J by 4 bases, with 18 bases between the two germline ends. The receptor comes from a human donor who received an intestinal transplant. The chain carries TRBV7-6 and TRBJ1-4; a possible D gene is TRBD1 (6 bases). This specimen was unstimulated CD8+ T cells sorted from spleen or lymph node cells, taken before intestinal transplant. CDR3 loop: CASSPTLPQGNEKLFF. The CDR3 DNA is TGTGCCAGCAGTCCGACGCTACCACAGGGTAATGAAAAACTGTTTTTT.